This T cell receptor (beta chain) stems from a study of Ad26.COV2.S vaccination and SARS-CoV-2 variants (dated by TCRdb to about 2021). In terms of the full investigation: Donors in the vaccine arm were drawn from COV1001, a phase I-IIa trial of Ad26.COV2.S in healthy adults that was multicentre, randomized, double-blind and placebo-controlled. Investigators did not know the trial group allocation while performing experiments and assessing outcomes. Ad26.COV2.S was administered intramuscularly at a dose of 5x10^10 or 1x10^11 viral particles, either as one shot or as two shots given 56 days apart. The TCR-sequenced set comprised approximately 32 samples: approximately 19 Ad26.COV2.S vaccine recipients, 5 placebo recipients and 8 SARS-CoV-2 convalescent individuals. Trial participants were randomized into five groups of five: low-dose or high-dose Ad26.COV2.S given once or twice, or placebo on both occasions. TCRbeta repertoire sequencing was used to assess the specificity and breadth of SARS-CoV-2-reactive T cell receptors after Ad26.COV2.S vaccination. The paper's findings and limits, for the study overall: Substantial breadth of spike-specific CD8+ and CD4+ T cell responses was reported after vaccination. Vaccine and placebo recipients had comparable non-spike TCR breadth, which fits with the vaccine containing only spike. The authors noted that total T cell responses may have been underestimated by the TCR breadth and depth analyses. The study was not powered to compare responses between vaccine doses or regimens. Higher spike-specific TCR breadth was observed in Ad26.COV2.S recipients than in placebo recipients (P = 0.0014).

This clone has just a few counts. The antigen this receptor binds is unknown. No clone much larger than this one lies a single base away; base qualities are absent. According to the study, the label for this sample's treatment or condition signals: 15 to 20 received Ad26.COV2.S at low or high dose, single or two shots; five or six received placebo; per-sample allocation not given. Repertoires of vaccine and placebo recipients were sequenced from samples collected on day 63 after the first injection. Between 29 July and 7 August 2020, Cohort 1b enrolled about 27 adults aged 18-55 years at one site in Boston, USA. Ad26.COV2.S was a replication-incompetent adenovirus type 26 vector expressing a prefusion-stabilized SARS-CoV-2 spike protein from the original Wuhan strain. Trimming costs V 1 base and J 2 bases, and their ends lie 9 bases apart. The cysteine opens and the phenylalanine closes a CDR3 of 14 amino acids. Of all the DNA, just the CDR3 is kept, 42 bases in frame from base 1. Based on the germline V gene (reference sequence), the CDR1 and CDR2 sequences are GTSNPN and SVGIG.

The immunoSEQ Assay was the method used to sequence TCRbeta CDR3 regions. After extraction, genomic DNA underwent amplification by bias-controlled multiplex PCR, followed by high-throughput sequencing. The original methods were these. Collapsing and filtering of sequences were performed to quantify the absolute abundance of each unique TCRbeta CDR3 region. Usable DNA was measured by amplifying reference genes present in all nucleated cells, and TCRbeta template counts were normalized to that usable DNA to estimate T cell fraction. Repertoire TCRs were annotated as SARS-CoV-2-specific when V gene, CDR3 amino acid sequence and J gene were exactly matched to a known reactive TCR set. The reference SARS-CoV-2 TCR set was derived from MIRA and filtered for enrichment in COVID-19-positive ImmuneCODE repertoires, a step that removed public or cross-reactive TCRs. Using the MIRA antigens, annotated TCRs were further analysed by specific ORF or by position within an ORF. Depth was the summed frequency of annotated unique rearrangements, while breadth was defined as annotated unique rearrangements over total unique productive rearrangements. Two-sided Wilcoxon rank-sum tests were applied when comparing TCR breadth between groups. TCRdb holds this immuneACCESS table with in-frame rearrangements only. Some clones are missing; in checked studies, unresolved V genes explain under half, and the rest has no known cause. For V, J and clone size, that table is used; D and trimming come from the DNA. The sample data list about 260,000 clones, and around 88% of these were observed just once. Jointly, the top ten make up nearly 3% of the sample.

The V gene is TRBV30 and the J gene is TRBJ1-3, with the identity of the D gene unclear. The sample consisted of peripheral blood, taken in a trial of Ad26.COV2.S vaccine versus placebo. The receptor comes from a person between 18 and 65 years old who received the Ad26.COV2.S COVID-19 vaccine or a placebo. The base sequence is TGTGCCTGGAGTGGGATGGAGGCTGGAAACACCATATATTTT. This codes for CAWSGMEAGNTIYF.